This T cell receptor beta chain came from a study of low-dose radiotherapy and immunotherapy resistance in tumors (dated by TCRdb to between 2022 and 2023). For the study in its entirety: Cohort 1 received 0.5 Gy per fraction every 2 weeks, with a prescribed total PTV dose of 6.5 Gy. Patients in Cohort 2 were given 1 Gy per fraction every two weeks, for a total of 13 Gy across 26 weeks. Nivolumab was administered intravenously as a 240 mg flat dose every two weeks, and ipilimumab was administered intravenously at 1 mg/kg every six weeks. Cyclophosphamide 200 mg/m2 was administered intravenously every two weeks, one day before each radiation and immunotherapy administration. Starting on cycle 1 day 1, patients took 300 mg of aspirin by mouth once daily for four cycles. Randomization of trial participants into treatment groups was not performed. Eight patients were included in the translational analysis: three from the first dose cohort and the first five from the second dose cohort.

Comments on this clonotype: Its antigen is not yet known. Base qualities are not recorded, but no much larger clone differs from it by a single base.

The meaning of the sample's time point label: before trial treatment. The donors came from RACIN, which was a single-arm phase I dose-escalation trial that paired nivolumab and ipilimumab with aspirin, low-dose cyclophosphamide and low-dose radiotherapy. Patients with advanced, TIL-negative solid tumors were considered eligible. TCRdb records Illumina HiSeq 2500 as the sequencer. To make first-strand cDNA, Superscript III was used along with a set of TRAV- and TRBV-specific primers so that both the TCRalpha and TCRbeta chains were covered. TCRs were amplified with Phusion for about 21 PCR cycles, with a constant-region primer paired with the adapter attached to the V primers. The MessageAmp II aRNA Amplification Kit was used to amplify the isolated mRNA, with in vitro transcription run for 15 to 20 hours at 37 degrees C. The Dynabeads mRNA DIRECT Purification Kit was used to isolate mRNA for TCR sequencing. Indexed Illumina adapters were added in a second approximately 26-cycle Phusion PCR, and the resulting products were purified with AMPure XP beads. In the authors' own workflow: Using custom Perl scripts, TCR sequences encoding the same protein were pooled, out-of-frame sequences were removed, and the abundance of each clonotype was computed. TCR sequences supported by only a single read were excluded from analysis. Shannon entropy, Gini index, clonality, richness, and the frequency of TCRs shared between repertoires were included as repertoire metrics. Starting from the raw public reads, TCRdb applied fastp trimming at Q25, assembled clones with MiXCR and retained in-frame beta chains. CDR3 protein sequences are deduplicated, and each keeps its most common genes and DNA. The V and J calls and clone size come from TCRdb's table, not from the authors' own analysis. The sample includes 59,000 or so distinct CDR3 sequences, with more than 20% observed a single time. Under 7% of the sample is in the top ten clones.

The TCR comes from a male donor with rectosigmoid adenocarcinoma. The sample here was PBMCs, taken before treatment.

The CDR3 has the sequence CASSLVPGPSGPYEQYF. The bases are TGCGCCAGCAGCTTGGTACCGGGGCCTAGCGGACCATACGAGCAGTACTTC. The rearranged segments are TRBV5-1 and TRBJ2-7, with TRBD2 identical over 7 junction bases. Trimmed from V: 0 bases; trimmed from J: 4 bases; junction bases lacking a gene match: 13. There are 17 amino acids in the CDR3, from cysteine to phenylalanine inclusive. The only DNA kept is the CDR3, 51 bases in frame from the first base. Based on the germline V gene, the CDR1 and CDR2 sequences are SGHRS and YFSETQ.